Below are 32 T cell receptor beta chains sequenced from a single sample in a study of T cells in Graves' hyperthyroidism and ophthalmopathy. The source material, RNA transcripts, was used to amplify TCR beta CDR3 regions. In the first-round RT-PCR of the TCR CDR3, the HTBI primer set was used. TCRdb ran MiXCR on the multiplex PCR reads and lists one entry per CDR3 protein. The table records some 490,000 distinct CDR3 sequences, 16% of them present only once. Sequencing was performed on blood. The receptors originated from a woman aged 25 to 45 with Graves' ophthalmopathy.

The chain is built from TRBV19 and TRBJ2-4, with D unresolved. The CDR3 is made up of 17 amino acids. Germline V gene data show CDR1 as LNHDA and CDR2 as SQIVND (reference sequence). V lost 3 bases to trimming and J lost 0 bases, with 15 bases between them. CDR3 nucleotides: TGTGCCAGTAGTATCATAGCAGGAAGCCTAGCCAAAAACATTCAGTACTTC. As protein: CASSIIAGSLAKNIQYF.

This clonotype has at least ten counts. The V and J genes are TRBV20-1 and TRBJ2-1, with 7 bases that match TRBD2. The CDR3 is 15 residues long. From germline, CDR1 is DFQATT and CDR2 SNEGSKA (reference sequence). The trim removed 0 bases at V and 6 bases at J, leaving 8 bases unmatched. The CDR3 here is CSARDPAGAFNEQFF. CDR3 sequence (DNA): TGCAGTGCTAGAGATCCGGCGGGAGCATTCAATGAGCAGTTCTTC.

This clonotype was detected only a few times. CDR3 loop: CASSIGTDYGYTF. The CDR3 region has the DNA TGTGCCAGCAGTATTGGGACTGATTATGGCTACACCTTC. The chain recombines TRBV28 with TRBJ1-2; possible D gene TRBD1, 5 bases. CDR3 length equals 13 residues. Germline V gene lookup returns CDR1 MDHEN and CDR2 SYDVKM. The V gene lost 5 bases and the J gene lost 5 bases, with 12 bases spanning the gap.

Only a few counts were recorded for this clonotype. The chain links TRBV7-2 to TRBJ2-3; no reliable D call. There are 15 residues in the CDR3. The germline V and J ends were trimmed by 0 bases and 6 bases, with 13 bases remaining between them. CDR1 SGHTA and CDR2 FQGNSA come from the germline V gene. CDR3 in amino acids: CASSLAGNGLDTQYF. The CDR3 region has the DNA TGTGCCAGCAGCTTAGCGGGGAATGGCCTTGATACGCAGTATTTT. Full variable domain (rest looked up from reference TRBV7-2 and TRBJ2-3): GAGVSQSPSNKVTEKGKDVELRCDPISGHTALYWYRQSLGQGLEFLIYFQGNSAPDKSGLPSDRFSAERTGGSVSTLTIQRTQQEDSAVYLCASSLAGNGLDTQYFGPGTRLTVL.

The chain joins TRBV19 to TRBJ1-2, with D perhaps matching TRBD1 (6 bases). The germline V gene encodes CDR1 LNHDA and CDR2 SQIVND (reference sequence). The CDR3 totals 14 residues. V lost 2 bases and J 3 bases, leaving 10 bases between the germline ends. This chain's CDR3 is CASSINTGYYGYTF. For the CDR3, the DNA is TGTGCCAGTAGTATAAATACAGGGTACTATGGCTACACCTTC.

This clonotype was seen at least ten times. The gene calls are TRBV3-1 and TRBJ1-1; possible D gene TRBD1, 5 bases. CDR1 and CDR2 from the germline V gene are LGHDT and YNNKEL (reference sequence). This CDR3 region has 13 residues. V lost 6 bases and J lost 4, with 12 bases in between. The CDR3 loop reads CASSPTGPTEAFF. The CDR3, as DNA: TGTGCCAGCAGTCCAACAGGCCCCACTGAAGCTTTCTTT.

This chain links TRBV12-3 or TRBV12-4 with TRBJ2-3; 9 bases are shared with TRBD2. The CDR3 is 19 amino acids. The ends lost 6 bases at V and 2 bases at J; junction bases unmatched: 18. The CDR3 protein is CASRFRYRGVAGDTDTQYF. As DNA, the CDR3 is TGTGCCAGCAGGTTTCGGTATAGGGGAGTAGCGGGAGACACAGATACGCAGTATTTT.

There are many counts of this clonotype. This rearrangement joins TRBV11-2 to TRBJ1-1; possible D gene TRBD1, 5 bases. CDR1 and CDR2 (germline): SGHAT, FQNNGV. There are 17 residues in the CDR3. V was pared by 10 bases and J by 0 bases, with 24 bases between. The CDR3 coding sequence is TGTGCCAACCACGGTTTGACAGAGGGTAGGGTGAACACTGAAGCTTTCTTT. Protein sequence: CANHGLTEGRVNTEAFF.

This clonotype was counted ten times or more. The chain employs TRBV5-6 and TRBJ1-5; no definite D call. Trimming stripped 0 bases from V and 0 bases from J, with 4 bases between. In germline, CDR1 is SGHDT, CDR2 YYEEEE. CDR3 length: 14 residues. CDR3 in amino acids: CASSLGYSNQPQHF. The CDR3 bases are TGTGCCAGCAGCTTGGGGTATAGCAATCAGCCCCAGCATTTT.

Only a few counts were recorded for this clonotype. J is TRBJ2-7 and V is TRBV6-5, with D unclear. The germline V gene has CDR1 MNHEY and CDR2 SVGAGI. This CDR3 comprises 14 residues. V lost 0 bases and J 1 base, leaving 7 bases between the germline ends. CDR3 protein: CASSYSRRSYEQYF. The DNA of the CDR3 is TGTGCCAGCAGTTACTCGCGCAGATCCTACGAGCAGTACTTC.

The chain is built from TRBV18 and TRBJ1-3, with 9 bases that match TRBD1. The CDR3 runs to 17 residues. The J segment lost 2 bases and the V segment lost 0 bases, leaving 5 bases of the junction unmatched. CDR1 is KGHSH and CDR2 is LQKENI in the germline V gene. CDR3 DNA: TGTGCCAGCTCACCACCGTTAAGGACAGGGGCTGGAAACACCATATATTTT. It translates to CASSPPLRTGAGNTIYF.

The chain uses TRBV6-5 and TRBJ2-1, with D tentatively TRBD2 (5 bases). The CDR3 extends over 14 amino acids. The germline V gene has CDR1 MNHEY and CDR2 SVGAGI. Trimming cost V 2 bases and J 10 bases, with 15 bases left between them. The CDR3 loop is CASSYANGDGEQFF. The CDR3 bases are TGTGCCAGCAGTTACGCGAACGGGGATGGGGAGCAGTTCTTC.

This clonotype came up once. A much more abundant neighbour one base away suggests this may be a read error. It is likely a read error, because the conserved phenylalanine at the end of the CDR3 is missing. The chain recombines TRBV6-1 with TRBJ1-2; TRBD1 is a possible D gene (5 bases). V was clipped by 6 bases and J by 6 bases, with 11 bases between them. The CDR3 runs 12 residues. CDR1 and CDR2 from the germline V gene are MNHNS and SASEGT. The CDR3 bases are TGTGCCAGCAGCTCCGGACAAGATGGCTACACCCTC. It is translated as CASSSGQDGYTL.

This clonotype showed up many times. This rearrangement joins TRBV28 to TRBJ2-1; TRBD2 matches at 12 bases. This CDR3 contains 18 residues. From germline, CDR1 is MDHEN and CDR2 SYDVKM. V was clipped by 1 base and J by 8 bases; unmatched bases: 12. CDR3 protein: CASSLSSMLAGGLDEQFF. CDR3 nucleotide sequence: TGTGCCAGCAGTTTATCCAGCATGCTAGCGGGAGGGTTGGATGAGCAGTTCTTC. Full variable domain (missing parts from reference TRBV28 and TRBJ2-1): DVKVTQSSRYLVKRTGEKVFLECVQDMDHENMFWYRQDPGLGLRLIYFSYDVKMKEKGDIPEGYSVSREKKERFSLILESASTNQTSMYLCASSLSSMLAGGLDEQFFGPGTRLTVL.

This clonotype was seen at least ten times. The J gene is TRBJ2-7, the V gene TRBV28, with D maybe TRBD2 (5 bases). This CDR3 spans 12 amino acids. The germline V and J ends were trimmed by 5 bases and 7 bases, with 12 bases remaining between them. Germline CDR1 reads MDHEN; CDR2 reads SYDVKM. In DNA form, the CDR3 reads TGTGCCAGCAGTACGAGGGTATGGGAGCAGTACTTC. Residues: CASSTRVWEQYF.

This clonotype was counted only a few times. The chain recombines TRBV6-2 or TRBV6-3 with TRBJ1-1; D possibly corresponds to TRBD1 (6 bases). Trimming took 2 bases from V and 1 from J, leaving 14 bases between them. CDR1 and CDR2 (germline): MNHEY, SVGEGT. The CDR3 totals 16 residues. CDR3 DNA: TGTGCCAGCAGTTACCTCGGGGGCAGTGGGAACACTGAAGCTTTCTTT. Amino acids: CASSYLGGSGNTEAFF.

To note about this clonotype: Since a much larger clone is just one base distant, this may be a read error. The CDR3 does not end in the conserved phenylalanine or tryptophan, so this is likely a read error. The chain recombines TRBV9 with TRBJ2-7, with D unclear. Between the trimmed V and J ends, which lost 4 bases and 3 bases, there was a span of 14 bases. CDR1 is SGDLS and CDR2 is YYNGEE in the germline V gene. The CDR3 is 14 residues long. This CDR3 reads CASSPDHGVYEQYL. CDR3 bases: TGTGCCAGCAGCCCCGACCACGGAGTCTACGAGCAGTACCTC.

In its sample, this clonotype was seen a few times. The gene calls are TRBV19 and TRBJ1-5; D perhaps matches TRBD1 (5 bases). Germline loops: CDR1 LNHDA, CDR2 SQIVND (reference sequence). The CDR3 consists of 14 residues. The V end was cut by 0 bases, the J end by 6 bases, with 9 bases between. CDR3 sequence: CASSIEGVGQPQHF. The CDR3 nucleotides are TGTGCCAGTAGTATAGAGGGGGTAGGTCAGCCCCAGCATTTT.

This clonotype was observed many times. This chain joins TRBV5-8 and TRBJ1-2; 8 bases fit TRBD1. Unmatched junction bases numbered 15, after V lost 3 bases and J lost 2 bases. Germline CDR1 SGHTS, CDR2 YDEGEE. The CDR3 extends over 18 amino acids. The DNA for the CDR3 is TGTGCCAGCAGCTCCCCAAGAGGACAGGGAAGCGGGAACTATGGCTACACCTTC. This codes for CASSSPRGQGSGNYGYTF.

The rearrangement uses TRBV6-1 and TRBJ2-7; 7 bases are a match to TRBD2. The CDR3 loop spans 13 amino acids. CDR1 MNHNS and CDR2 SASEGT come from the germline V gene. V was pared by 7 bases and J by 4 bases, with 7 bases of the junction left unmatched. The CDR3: CASKGGGRYEQYF. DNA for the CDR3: TGTGCCAGCAAAGGCGGGGGTCGATACGAGCAGTACTTC.

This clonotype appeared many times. The CDR3 DNA sequence: TGTGCCATCAGTGAGTTCGGACTCAGAAATAGCAATCAGCCCCAGCATTTT. Amino acid sequence: CAISEFGLRNSNQPQHF. The V and J genes are TRBV10-3 and TRBJ1-5, with D unclear. Trimming shortened V by 1 base and J by 0 bases, and 13 bases separated the two germline ends. Looked up from germline, CDR1 is ENHRY and CDR2 is SYGVKD. This CDR3 comprises 17 residues.

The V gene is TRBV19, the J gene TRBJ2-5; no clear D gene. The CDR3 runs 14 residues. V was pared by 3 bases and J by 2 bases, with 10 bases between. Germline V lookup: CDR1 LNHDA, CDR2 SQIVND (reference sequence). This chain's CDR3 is CASSMLGRQETQYF. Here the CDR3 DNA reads TGTGCCAGTAGTATGCTGGGTCGGCAAGAGACCCAGTACTTC.

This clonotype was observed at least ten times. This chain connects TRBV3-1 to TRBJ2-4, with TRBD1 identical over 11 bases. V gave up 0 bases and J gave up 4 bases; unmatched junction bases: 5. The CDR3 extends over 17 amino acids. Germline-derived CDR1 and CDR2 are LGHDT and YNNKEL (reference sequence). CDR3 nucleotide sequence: TGTGCCAGCAGCCAAGATGGACAGGGGGCGACAAAAAACATTCAGTACTTC. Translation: CASSQDGQGATKNIQYF.

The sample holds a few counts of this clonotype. CDR3 amino acids: CSAGTGGSEAFF. CDR3 DNA sequence: TGCAGTGCTGGGACAGGGGGGTCTGAAGCTTTCTTT. V usage is TRBV20-1 and J usage is TRBJ1-1, with 11 positions matching TRBD1. Germline CDR1 reads DFQATT; CDR2 reads SNEGSKA (reference sequence). The CDR3 spans 12 residues. V was pared by 5 bases and J by 6 bases, with 2 bases of the junction left unmatched.

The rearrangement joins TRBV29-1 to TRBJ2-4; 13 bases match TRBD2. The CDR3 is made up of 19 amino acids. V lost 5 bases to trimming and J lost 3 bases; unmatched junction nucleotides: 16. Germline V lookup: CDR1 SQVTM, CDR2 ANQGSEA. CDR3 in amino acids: CSVSDFLTSGRSLKNIQYF. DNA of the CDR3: TGCAGCGTTAGCGACTTTTTGACTAGCGGGAGGTCTCTCAAAAACATTCAGTACTTC. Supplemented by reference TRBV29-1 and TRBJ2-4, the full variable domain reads SAVISQKPSRDICQRGTSLTIQCQVDSQVTMMFWYRQQPGQSLTLIATANQGSEATYESGFVIDKFPISRPNLTFSTLTVSNMSPEDSSIYLCSVSDFLTSGRSLKNIQYFGAGTRLSVL.

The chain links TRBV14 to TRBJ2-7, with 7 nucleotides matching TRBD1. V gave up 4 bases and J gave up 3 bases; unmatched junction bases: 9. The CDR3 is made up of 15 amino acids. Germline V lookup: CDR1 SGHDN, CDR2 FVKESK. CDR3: CASSPWGQPYYEQYF. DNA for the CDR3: TGTGCCAGCAGCCCGTGGGGACAGCCCTACTACGAGCAGTACTTC.

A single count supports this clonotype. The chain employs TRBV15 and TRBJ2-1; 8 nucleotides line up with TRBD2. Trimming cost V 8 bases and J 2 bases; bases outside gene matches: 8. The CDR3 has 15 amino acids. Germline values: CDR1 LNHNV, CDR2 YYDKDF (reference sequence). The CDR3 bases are TGTGCCACCTCCCGAGCGGGAGCAACCTACAATGAGCAGTTCTTC. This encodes CATSRAGATYNEQFF.

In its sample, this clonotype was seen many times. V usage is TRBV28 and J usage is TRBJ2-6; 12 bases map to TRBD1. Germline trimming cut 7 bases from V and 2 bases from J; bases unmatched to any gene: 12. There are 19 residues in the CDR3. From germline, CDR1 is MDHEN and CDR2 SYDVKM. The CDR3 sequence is CASIVRDRGLLPGANVLTF. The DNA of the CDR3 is TGTGCCAGCATTGTAAGGGACAGGGGGCTTCTGCCTGGGGCCAACGTCCTGACTTTC.

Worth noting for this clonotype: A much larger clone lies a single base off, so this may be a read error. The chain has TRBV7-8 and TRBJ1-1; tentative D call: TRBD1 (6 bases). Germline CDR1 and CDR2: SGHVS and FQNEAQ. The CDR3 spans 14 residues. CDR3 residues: CVSSAGGRATEAFF. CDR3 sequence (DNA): TGTGTCAGCAGCGCCGGGGGCCGCGCCACTGAAGCTTTCTTT.

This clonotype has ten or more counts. The DNA for the CDR3 is TGTGCCACCCGACGGGTCCTTGAAGCTTTCTTT. As protein: CATRRVLEAFF. V gene TRBV6-2 or TRBV6-3 combines with J gene TRBJ1-1; D is undetermined. CDR1 MNHEY and CDR2 SVGEGT come from the germline V gene. This CDR3 spans 11 amino acids. Trimming cost V 10 bases and J 7 bases, with 13 bases left between them.

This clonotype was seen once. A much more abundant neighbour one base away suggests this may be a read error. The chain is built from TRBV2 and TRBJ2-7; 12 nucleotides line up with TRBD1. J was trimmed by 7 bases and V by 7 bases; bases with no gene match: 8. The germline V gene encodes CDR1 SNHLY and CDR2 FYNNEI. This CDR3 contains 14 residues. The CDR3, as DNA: TGTGCCAGCACGGGACAGGGGGCGTATGGTGAGCAGTACTTC. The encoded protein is CASTGQGAYGEQYF.

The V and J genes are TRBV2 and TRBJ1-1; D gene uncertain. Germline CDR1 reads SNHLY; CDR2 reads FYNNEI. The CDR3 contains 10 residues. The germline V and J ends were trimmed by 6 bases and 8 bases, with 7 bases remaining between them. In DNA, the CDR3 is TGTGCCAGCAGCGCCCTAGAAGCTTTCTTT. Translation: CASSALEAFF.